These 17 T cell receptor beta chains were sequenced from one sample in a study of blood T cell repertoires in COVID-19. Some clones are missing from TCRdb's copy, which holds only in-frame ones; the method was immunoSEQ multiplex PCR. This sample has hundreds of thousands of clones, with around 90% found just once. Sequencing input: peripheral blood. These TCRs come from a man between 18 and 29 years old with active or convalescent COVID-19.

The rearrangement uses TRBV6-5 and TRBJ1-5; TRBD1 aligns across 8 bases. This CDR3 has 14 residues. Germline V CDR1 and CDR2: MNHEY, SVGAGI. V shed 5 bases, J shed 7 bases, and the junction held 7 bases outside the gene matches. The CDR3 coding sequence is TGTGCCAGCAGTCTGACAGGGGTGTACCAGCCCCAGCATTTT. This gives the protein CASSLTGVYQPQHF.

V gene TRBV9 combines with J gene TRBJ2-3; tentative D call: TRBD2 (6 bases). There are 14 residues in the CDR3. Germline loops: CDR1 SGDLS, CDR2 YYNGEE. The V and J ends lost 0 bases and 4 bases respectively, with 9 bases between them. CDR3 protein: CASSVALASDTQYF. CDR3 sequence (DNA): TGTGCCAGCAGCGTAGCCCTAGCGTCAGATACGCAGTATTTT.

V and J are TRBV3-1 (or the pseudogene TRBV3-2) and TRBJ2-7; weak D call: TRBD2 (7 bases). CDR1 is LGHDT and CDR2 is YNNKEL in the germline V gene (reference sequence). This CDR3 is built from 15 residues. Trimming removed 4 bases at V and 2 bases at J, with 15 bases between. The CDR3 DNA reads TGTGCCAGCAGCCCCGTGGGCGGGGGCACCTACGAGCAGTACTTC. Translating gives CASSPVGGGTYEQYF.

The chain carries TRBV7-2 and TRBJ2-1, with 7 bases aligning to TRBD2. Germline CDR1 and CDR2: SGHTA and FQGNSA. CDR3 length: 15 residues. V was clipped by 5 bases and J by 14 bases; unmatched bases: 18. This chain's CDR3 is CASSERGRAGRSEFF. The CDR3 DNA reads TGTGCCAGCAGCGAGAGGGGAAGAGCGGGACGCTCGGAGTTCTTC.

J is TRBJ1-5 and V is TRBV7-2; D is uncertain. The CDR3 runs to 14 residues. The V end lost 5 bases, the J end lost 7 bases, and 15 bases lay between the germline ends. Germline V gene lookup returns CDR1 SGHTA and CDR2 FQGNSA. The CDR3 reads CASSQSPFGQPQHF. The DNA of the CDR3 is TGTGCCAGCAGCCAATCCCCCTTCGGGCAGCCCCAGCATTTT.

This clone was recorded only once. This chain links TRBV25-1 with TRBJ2-5; no clear D. Per the germline V gene, CDR1 is MGHDK and CDR2 is SYGVNS. Trimming left V 5 bases short and J 0 bases short, with 13 bases between. The CDR3 is 15 residues long. CDR3 amino acids: CASSSHTSYQETQYF. The CDR3 bases are TGTGCCAGCAGTTCGCACACATCGTACCAAGAGACCCAGTACTTC.

V is TRBV10-2 and J is TRBJ1-4, with D tentatively TRBD1 (6 bases). Germline V gene lookup returns CDR1 WSHSY and CDR2 SAAADI. V was shortened by 5 bases and J by 7 bases, with 20 bases between the two germline ends. The CDR3 is 16 amino acids. The CDR3 sequence is CASSRWTVVESEKLFF. As DNA, the CDR3 is TGCGCCAGCAGTCGTTGGACAGTTGTGGAGAGTGAAAAACTGTTTTTT.

The V call is TRBV27, the J call TRBJ2-7; 8 bases fit TRBD2. CDR3 length: 15 residues. V shed 5 bases, J shed 2 bases, and the junction held 8 bases outside the gene matches. CDR1 is MNHEY and CDR2 is SMNVEV in the germline V gene (reference sequence). CDR3 loop: CASSTQREPPYEQYF. In DNA, the CDR3 is TGTGCCAGCAGTACGCAGCGGGAGCCACCCTACGAGCAGTACTTC.

The chain employs TRBV27 and TRBJ2-7; D perhaps matches TRBD1 (6 bases). This CDR3 region has 15 residues. The germline V gene has CDR1 MNHEY and CDR2 SMNVEV (reference sequence). V lost 8 bases and J lost 0, with 17 bases in between. In nucleotides, the CDR3 is TGTGCCAGCCAGGGAACAGGGAAGAGCTCCTACGAGCAGTACTTC. Its protein product is CASQGTGKSSYEQYF.

This clone was counted a single time. The genes are TRBV18 and TRBJ2-1, with D tentatively TRBD1 (5 bases). The CDR3 is 13 amino acids. The germline V gene has CDR1 KGHSH and CDR2 LQKENI. V lost 8 bases and J 14 bases, leaving 22 bases between the germline ends. CDR3 nucleotides: TGTGCCAGCCGACGGGCCGGAGTGCAGGGCGAGTTCTTC. Protein sequence: CASRRAGVQGEFF.

This chain's CDR3 is CASSSRLASDEQFF. In DNA, the CDR3 is TGCGCCAGCAGCTCGCGACTAGCTAGCGATGAGCAGTTCTTC. J is TRBJ2-1 and V is TRBV5-1, with TRBD2 matching 7 bases. This CDR3 is 14 amino acids long. Trimming at V came to 3 bases and at J to 8 bases, leaving 8 bases not matched to a gene. Germline V gives CDR1 SGHRS, CDR2 YFSETQ.

V usage is TRBV7-9 and J usage is TRBJ2-1; TRBD1 is a possible D gene (6 bases). V lost 2 bases and J 3 bases, leaving 8 bases between the germline ends. The CDR3 length is 14 residues. CDR1 SEHNR and CDR2 FQNEAQ come from the germline V gene (reference sequence). CDR3 sequence reads: CASSLRTDYNEQFF. The CDR3 nucleotides read TGTGCCAGCAGCTTACGGACAGACTACAATGAGCAGTTCTTC.

The gene calls are TRBV14 and TRBJ2-7, with unresolved D. This CDR3 spans 14 amino acids. The V and J ends lost 4 bases and 6 bases respectively, with 16 bases between them. From germline, CDR1 is SGHDN and CDR2 FVKESK. The CDR3 bases are TGTGCCAGCAGCCCACGAGATCGGTTGATCGAGCAGTACTTC. As protein: CASSPRDRLIEQYF.

The gene calls are TRBV5-4 and TRBJ1-1; the D gene is possibly TRBD1 (5 bases). This CDR3 has 15 residues. V lost 0 bases to trimming and J lost 4 bases, with 13 bases between them. Germline V gene sequence: CDR1 SGHNT, CDR2 YYREEE (reference sequence). The CDR3 region is CASSLAGVSATEAFF. DNA of the CDR3: TGTGCCAGCAGCTTGGCGGGGGTGTCGGCCACTGAAGCTTTCTTT.

The rearrangement joins TRBV5-6 to TRBJ1-3; D is unresolved. The CDR3 spans 14 residues. The germline V and J ends were trimmed by 10 bases and 0 bases, with 14 bases remaining between them. Germline assignment: CDR1 SGHDT and CDR2 YYEEEE. The CDR3: CASLRRDSGNTIYF. CDR3 coding DNA: TGTGCCTCCCTAAGACGGGACTCTGGAAACACCATATATTTT.

The chain couples TRBV5-1 to TRBJ2-7, with 8 bases lining up with TRBD1. CDR1 is SGHRS, CDR2 YFSETQ, per germline. The CDR3 is 16 residues long. Losses at the gene ends were 4 bases for V and 2 bases for J; bases not matched to a gene: 11. Here the CDR3 reads CASSLGRGRLAYEQYF. The CDR3 nucleotides read TGCGCCAGCAGCCTGGGCAGGGGGCGCCTCGCCTACGAGCAGTACTTC.

This clone was observed a single time. The V call is TRBV28, the J call TRBJ2-1; 9 bases align to TRBD2. Trimming at V came to 6 bases and at J to 7 bases, leaving 10 bases not matched to a gene. The CDR3 runs 15 residues. The germline V gene encodes CDR1 MDHEN and CDR2 SYDVKM. As DNA, the CDR3 is TGTGCCAGCAGACTTAGCGGGGGTGCGGCAAATGAGCAGTTCTTC. This encodes CASRLSGGAANEQFF.